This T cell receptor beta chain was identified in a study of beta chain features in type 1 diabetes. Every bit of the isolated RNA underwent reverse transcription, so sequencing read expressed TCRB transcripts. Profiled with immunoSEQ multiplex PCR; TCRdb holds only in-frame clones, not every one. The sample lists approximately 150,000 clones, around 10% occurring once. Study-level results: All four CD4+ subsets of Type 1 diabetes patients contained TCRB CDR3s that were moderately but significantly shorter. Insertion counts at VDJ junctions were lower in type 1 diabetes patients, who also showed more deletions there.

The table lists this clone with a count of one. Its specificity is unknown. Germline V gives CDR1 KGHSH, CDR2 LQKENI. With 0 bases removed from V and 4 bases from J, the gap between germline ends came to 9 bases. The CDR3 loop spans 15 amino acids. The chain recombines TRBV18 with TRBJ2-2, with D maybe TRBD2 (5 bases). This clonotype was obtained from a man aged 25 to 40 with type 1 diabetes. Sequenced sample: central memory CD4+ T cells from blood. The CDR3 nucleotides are TGTGCCAGCTCACCACCGTACAGCGGCACCGGGGAGCTGTTTTTT. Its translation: CASSPPYSGTGELFF.